This TCR beta chain was observed in a study of identical twins (dated by TCRdb to the mid-2010s). Background for the entire study: The study deep-sequenced TCR alpha and beta repertoires from monozygotic twins, unrelated adults of various ages and cord blood to test whether fetal clonotypes persist. To rule out contamination, the twin experiments were replicated at different times with different library preparation protocols.

Every donor was a healthy Caucasian. Three pairs of female monozygotic twins, all aged about 18 to 29 years, made up the twin cohort. Peripheral blood mononuclear cells were the source from which RNA for the TCR libraries was isolated. In the case of this clonotype: Its binding antigen is unknown. Base qualities are not recorded, but no much larger clone differs from it by a single base.

Study-wide findings and limitations: Because the same donors could not be followed over many years, conclusions were based on cross-sectional statistical analysis. Abundant cord blood beta clonotypes had fewer insertions, young adult naive repertoires showed a similar but weaker trend, and memory repertoires showed no such trend. Out-of-frame TCR alpha sequences shared between twins showed an excess of low generation-probability sequences compared with coincidental sharing between unrelated individuals. The excess sharing between twins in beta out-of-frame sequences was weaker because fewer shared sequences reduced the signal-to-noise ratio. In monozygotic twins, recombination models systematically underestimated out-of-frame TCR alpha sharing, but the models matched the sharing seen between unrelated individuals. Invariant T cells such as MAIT and iNKT could partly confound zero-insertion analyses, though diverse VJ usage argued against this for most clonotypes.

The germline V gene provides CDR1 SGHVS and CDR2 FQNEAQ. Reading from cysteine to phenylalanine, the CDR3 counts 13 amino acids. Only the CDR3 DNA stays, 39 bases, in frame from base 1. The junction carries 6 bases between V and J, which are trimmed by 2 bases and 2 bases respectively. Library method: 5' RACE. Sequencing used an Illumina HiSeq 2000. Template switching added a universal primer binding site, and the final cDNA carried a unique molecular identifier that allowed TCR cDNA molecules to be counted accurately. First-strand cDNA for TCR alpha and beta chains was synthesized from specific primers in the conserved constant-segment region. To control for contamination, each cDNA library was double barcoded with a SMART-Mk sample barcode plus Illumina barcodes. TruSeq adapter sequences, together with Illumina sample barcodes, were added in two successive PCR steps. TCR alpha and beta cDNA libraries were sequenced on the Illumina HiSeq platform with custom primers. For the original study's pipeline: Raw reads were processed with MiGEC to extract unique molecular identifiers, and MiXCR was used to determine CDR3 positions. Recombination models were inferred per individual with the repgenHMM and IGoR tools using an EM algorithm. Shared clonotypes were analyzed with the tcR package in R, and sharing was normalized by the product of cloneset sizes. To study raw recombination without the effects of thymic and clonal selection, out-of-frame nonproductive sequences were analyzed. Starting from the raw public reads, TCRdb applied fastp trimming at Q25, assembled clones with MiXCR and retained in-frame beta chains. For every CDR3 protein sequence, its rows merge into one entry that carries the most common genes and DNA. None of the V and J calls come from the authors' own analysis; TCRdb made them. The sample table contains some 600,000 distinct CDR3 sequences; only one count was recorded for 7% to 7.5% of them. Clones ranked in the top ten supply about 1.5% of the sample.

These data also featured in a second study, about yellow fever vaccine responses in identical twins. As the second publication notes: According to the authors, the vaccine-induced T cell response in identical twins seemed to be partly convergent and partly specific to each individual. Focusing on identical twins, the study followed the T cell clones that responded to the vaccine, and did so with precision.

The V gene is TRBV7-8 and the J gene is TRBJ1-2; no D segment can be confidently identified. The sequenced material came from PBMCs. The receptor's source is a young woman in good health. Here the CDR3 is given as CASSLKTNYGYTF. The nucleotides read TGTGCCAGCAGCTTAAAAACAAACTATGGCTACACCTTC. Here the CDR3 is joined to the reference TRBV7-8 and TRBJ1-2 genes, and the full variable domain is: GAGVSQSPRYKVAKRGQDVALRCDPISGHVSLFWYQQALGQGPEFLTYFQNEAQLDKSGLPSDRFFAERPEGSVSTLKIQRTQQEDSAVYLCASSLKTNYGYTFGSGTRLTVV.